This is a list of T cell receptor beta chains from one sample in a study of T cell repertoires in cytomegalovirus infection. For these TCRs, the target antigens are not known. TCRdb used MiXCR to reprocess the reads, holding one entry per CDR3 protein. Of about 920,000 distinct CDR3 sequences listed, approximately 31% are singletons. The specimen comprised cultured CD8+ T cells from PBMCs, sampled from culture after CMV antigen stimulation. These receptors came from a human donor in good health (CMV status not recorded). Some clones in this sample may be carry-over from other donors' samples. The CDR3 runs from the conserved cysteine through the conserved F or W. The D gene is left open where the match is weak. Clone size is stated in some rows and not others, as once, few, many or a class when expanded.

clone_size d_call j_call v_call cdr3_aa cdr3_nt
few TRBD1 TRBJ2-3 TRBV27 CASSLTGVRYTDTQYF TGTGCCAGCAGTCTGACAGGGGTTCGATACACAGATACGCAGTATTTT
. TRBD1 TRBJ1-4 TRBV6-1 CASSDQGDEKLFF TGTGCCAGCAGTGATCAGGGGGATGAAAAACTGTTTTTT
few . TRBJ1-5 TRBV4-1 CASSQTYQGYQPQHF TGCGCCAGCAGCCAAACTTACCAGGGGTATCAGCCCCAGCATTTT
. . TRBJ2-5 TRBV12-3/TRBV12-4 CASRVLGLQETQYF TGTGCCAGCCGAGTCCTGGGACTTCAAGAGACCCAGTACTTC
. . TRBJ2-3 TRBV29-1 CSAPPLRGLDTDTQYF TGCAGCGCCCCCCCCTTGCGGGGGCTTGACACAGATACGCAGTATTTT
. TRBD2 TRBJ2-4 TRBV28 CVSSLLNWESGGAAKNIQYF TGTGTCAGCAGTTTATTAAACTGGGAAAGCGGGGGGGCCGCCAAAAACATTCAGTACTTC
many TRBD1 TRBJ2-3 TRBV27 CASSWGQTSTDTQYF TGTGCCAGCAGCTGGGGACAGACGAGCACAGATACGCAGTATTTT
few . TRBJ1-6 TRBV19 CASSIGQLNSPLHF TGTGCCAGTAGTATTGGGCAACTTAATTCACCCCTCCACTTT
. . TRBJ1-1 TRBV4-1 CASSQGPAAGAMNTEAFF TGCGCCAGCAGCCAAGGGCCCGCGGCGGGGGCCATGAACACTGAAGCTTTCTTT
. . TRBJ2-5 TRBV2 CVSRTGKYQETQYF TGTGTCAGCAGGACGGGGAAATACCAAGAGACCCAGTACTTC
. . TRBJ1-6 TRBV10-3 CATTTELQGASSYNSPLHF TGTGCCACCACAACAGAACTTCAAGGGGCGAGCTCCTATAATTCACCCCTCCACTTT
many TRBD1 TRBJ1-1 TRBV7-2 CASSSPTHRGGSEAFF TGTGCCAGCAGCTCTCCGACGCACAGGGGAGGATCTGAAGCTTTCTTT
. . TRBJ2-2 TRBV25-1 CAGSQSWNTGELFF TGTGCCGGCAGCCAGAGTTGGAACACCGGGGAGCTGTTTTTT
few . TRBJ2-1 TRBV7-9 CASTYPDPRSYNEQFF TGTGCCAGCACTTACCCAGACCCTCGGTCCTACAATGAGCAGTTCTTC
. . TRBJ1-2 TRBV9 CASSPKTSVDTF TGTGCCAGCAGCCCTAAGACTTCAGTAGACACCTTC
few . TRBJ2-7 TRBV12-3/TRBV12-4 CASSLGGAHEQYF TGTGCCAGCAGTTTAGGGGGGGCCCACGAGCAGTACTTC
many TRBD2 TRBJ2-1 TRBV7-9 CASTPSSGEGIVEQFF TGTGCCAGCACCCCGTCGTCTGGGGAGGGGATAGTTGAGCAGTTCTTC
. . TRBJ2-1 TRBV5-5 CASTLGRRSPSSYNEQFF TGTGCCAGCACCTTGGGCCGCCGTTCTCCGAGCTCCTACAATGAGCAGTTCTTC
. . TRBJ1-1 TRBV15 CATGQGLKAFF TGTGCCACGGGCCAGGGATTAAAAGCTTTCTTT
many . TRBJ2-5 TRBV12-3/TRBV12-4 CASMGARQTQYF TGTGCCAGCATGGGGGCGCGGCAGACCCAGTACTTC
. . TRBJ1-4 TRBV12-3/TRBV12-4 CASSLGSTNEKLFF TGTGCCAGCAGTTTAGGCAGTACTAATGAAAAACTGTTTTTT
many . TRBJ2-5 TRBV7-8 CASSLALRLQETQYF TGTGCCAGCAGCTTAGCGCTCAGACTCCAAGAGACCCAGTACTTC
once TRBD2 TRBJ2-2 TRBV12-3/TRBV12-4 CASWDYDTGELFF TGTGCTAGCTGGGACTACGACACCGGGGAGCTGTTTTTT
many TRBD1 TRBJ2-1 TRBV7-7 CASSLGQGAVNEQFF TGTGCTAGCAGCTTAGGGCAGGGGGCAGTGAATGAGCAGTTCTTC
. . TRBJ2-3 TRBV6-6 CASSSRGRVMDTQYF TGTGCCAGCAGTTCCCGGGGGCGCGTAATGGATACGCAGTATTTT
many . TRBJ2-1 TRBV7-9 CASSLSRSPMGNEQFF TGTGCCAGCAGCCTTTCTAGGTCACCGATGGGTAATGAGCAGTTCTTC
once . TRBJ1-3 TRBV27 CASSLNGQLISGNTIYF TGTGCCAGCAGTTTAAATGGACAGCTAATCTCTGGAAACACCATATATTTT
few . TRBJ2-6 TRBV20-1 CSARIRVESMANVLTF TGCAGTGCTAGGATCAGGGTAGAGAGTATGGCCAACGTCCTGACTTTC
. . TRBJ1-2 TRBV12-3/TRBV12-4 CASSLGVGLLRYGYTF TGTGCCAGCAGTTTGGGGGTGGGACTGTTGCGGTATGGCTACACCTTC
. TRBD2 TRBJ2-3 TRBV2 CASSERRREITDTQYF TGTGCCAGCAGTGAAAGACGGCGGGAGATCACAGATACGCAGTATTTT
. . TRBJ1-3 TRBV15 CATSREPGEDTIYF TGTGCCACCAGCAGAGAACCAGGGGAGGACACCATATATTTT
few TRBD2 TRBJ2-1 TRBV5-4 CASSSTGTSSYNEQFF TGTGCCAGCAGCTCGACCGGGACTAGCTCCTACAATGAGCAGTTCTTC
few TRBD2 TRBJ2-1 TRBV7-9 CASSHSLKRGAYEQFF TGTGCCAGCAGCCATAGTTTAAAGCGGGGGGCCTATGAGCAGTTCTTC
. . TRBJ2-7 TRBV7-2 CASSPFWGRSYEQYF TGTGCCAGCAGCCCCTTCTGGGGTCGATCCTACGAGCAGTACTTC
few . TRBJ1-3 TRBV27 CASQQGPGNTIYF TGTGCCAGCCAACAGGGTCCTGGAAACACCATATATTTT